This TCR beta chain stems from a study of blood T cell repertoires in COVID-19. In the study overall: COVID-19 samples, acute and convalescent, were from the United States, Italy and Spain.

This CDR3 is 15 amino acids long. V was cut by 4 bases and J by 2 bases, with 11 bases left in between. The germline gives CDR1 SGHAT, CDR2 FQNNGV. In the authors' methods: Estimation of nucleated cell counts was performed using reference gene primer amplification. This table comes from immunoSEQ multiplex PCR, and its TCRdb copy is limited to in-frame clones, with some not included. The DNA was the basis for D and trimming; V, J and clone size are from that table. The data hold approximately 89,000 clones, with 70% to 90% observed a single time. This TCR was sampled from a woman in her seventies with active or convalescent COVID-19. The gene calls are TRBV11-2 and TRBJ1-4; D ambiguous. Sequencing used peripheral blood. The CDR3 DNA is TGTGCCAGCAGCTCCTTCCTCGGGACTAATGAAAAACTGTTTTTT. As protein: CASSSFLGTNEKLFF.